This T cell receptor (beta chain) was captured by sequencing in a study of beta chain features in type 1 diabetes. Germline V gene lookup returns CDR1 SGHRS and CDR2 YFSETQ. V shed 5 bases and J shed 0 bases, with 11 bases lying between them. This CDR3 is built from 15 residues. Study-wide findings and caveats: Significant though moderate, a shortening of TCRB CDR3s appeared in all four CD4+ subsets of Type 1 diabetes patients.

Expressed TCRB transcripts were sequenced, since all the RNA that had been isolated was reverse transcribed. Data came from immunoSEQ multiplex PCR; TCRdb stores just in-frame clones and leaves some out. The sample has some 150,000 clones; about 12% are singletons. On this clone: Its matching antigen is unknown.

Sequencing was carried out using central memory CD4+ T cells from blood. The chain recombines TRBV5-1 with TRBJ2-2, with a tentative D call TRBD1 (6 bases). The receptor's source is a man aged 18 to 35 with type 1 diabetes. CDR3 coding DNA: TGCGCCAGCAGGCCGACAGGCACGAACACCGGGGAGCTGTTTTTT. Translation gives CASRPTGTNTGELFF.